The present T cell receptor (beta chain) was sequenced within a study of blood T cells in healthy people across ages. Study-wide context: Roughly one uniquely barcoded beta molecule per two T cells was captured. Study-wide points: Strong correlation existed between TCR beta diversity and naive T cell percentage.

Through a sample-barcoded 5' primer and a J-beta primer mix, a second PCR was run for about 6 to 11 cycles. TCRdb called the 5' RACE reads again in MiXCR, with one record for every CDR3 protein. The repertoire holds around 1,700,000 distinct CDR3 sequences, with under 30% as singletons. CDR1 LGHNA and CDR2 YSLEER come from the germline V gene. The CDR3 sequence is 18 residues long. Trimming removed 1 base from V and 3 bases from J; junction bases left unmatched: 14. Per individual sample, total RNA of at least 6 micrograms was extracted. On this clonotype itself: Its specificity is unknown.

The chain couples TRBV4-3 to TRBJ1-2, with TRBD1 matching over 7 bases. Sequenced: blood. This TCR came from a woman in her twenties or thirties in good health. As DNA, the CDR3 is TGCGCCAGCAGCCAAGTTAATAGACAAGACAGGGCTGACTATGGCTACACCTTC. Its protein product is CASSQVNRQDRADYGYTF.